This entry features one TCR beta chain sequence. This clone was seen once. Its target antigen remains unknown. Per-base quality was not reported, and no clone a single base away is much larger than it. This sample is drawn from a study of siplizumab effects on memory and regulatory T cells (dated by TCRdb to the late 2010s). With respect to the entire study: The study examined how the anti-CD2 antibody siplizumab affects alloreactive T-cell subsets in allogeneic mixed lymphocyte reactions built from human PBMCs. Points the paper makes about the study in general: Among mappable alloreactive CD4+ clones, an average Treg-derived fraction of roughly 71% was observed with siplizumab, compared with approximately 25% in control reactions. No functional confirmation was obtained for the suppressive function of proliferating Tregs from siplizumab cultures. Because sequences at frequencies below about 10^-5 were poorly captured, only a minor fraction of alloreactive clones could be mapped back to unstimulated subsets. A naive or memory phenotype could not be assigned to roughly 80-97% of proliferating CD4+ or CD8+ clones. Greater diversity appeared to be present in unstimulated naive T cells than in memory T cells, and a substantial contribution to the alloresponse seemed to be made by naive cells. Siplizumab significantly reduced the cumulative frequency of alloreactive sequences traceable to unstimulated CD4+ memory T cells.

Library prep was done by the immunoSEQ multiplex PCR assay. Roughly 10^5 TCR templates per sample were assayed on the deep sequencing platform. Genomic DNA extracted from sorted T cells was the material used for TCRbeta CDR3 sequencing. From the authors' description of their analysis: The R programming language was used for clonal analysis of TCRbeta CDR3 data. Unstimulated samples were compared with post-reaction CFSE-low samples to define alloreactive CD4+ and CD8+ clones. Alloreactive CD4+ clones were assigned to regulatory or non-regulatory origin by matching sequences to sorted unstimulated Treg and non-Treg repertoires. Sourced from immuneACCESS, this table was stored by TCRdb with only in-frame sequences that have V and J called. A share of the clones is absent; for the studies checked, an unresolved V gene accounts for under half, and the remainder has no known explanation. V and J calls and clone size are those listed in that table; D and trimming were worked out from the DNA. This sample gives 85,000 to 130,000 clones in total; nearly 95% of them show up just once. Approximately 0.62% of the sample is in the top ten clones.

The junction carries 8 bases between V and J, which are trimmed by 8 bases and 7 bases respectively. In the germline V gene, CDR1 corresponds to SNHLY and CDR2 to FYNNEI. The CDR3 measures 10 amino acids from cysteine to phenylalanine. Only the CDR3 region is kept as DNA, spanning 30 bases read in frame from base 1. Sorted unstimulated T cells and proliferating T cells recovered from mixed lymphocyte reactions underwent TCRbeta CDR3 sequencing. Fresh whole blood from about 10 HLA-typed healthy donors served as the source for isolating PBMCs. Unstimulated CD4+ regulatory T cells were FACS-sorted to map the origin of alloreactive clones.

This chain joins TRBV2 to TRBJ1-1, with no reliable assignment of the D segment. The sample taken for sequencing was Tregs sorted from blood. The TCR comes from a human donor in good health. The bases are TGTGCCAGCGCCGTGGGTGAAGCTTTCTTT. Translated, it gives CASAVGEAFF. When the CDR3 is completed using the reference TRBV2 and TRBJ1-1 genes on either side, the full variable domain is EPEVTQTPSHQVTQMGQEVILRCVPISNHLYFYWYRQILGQKVEFLVSFYNNEISEKSEIFDDQFSVERPDGSNFTLKIRSTKLEDSAMYFCASAVGEAFFGQGTRLTVV.